Here is one TCR beta chain with its context. Clones were read by immunoSEQ multiplex PCR, and TCRdb kept only the in-frame ones, dropping some. Of some 200,000 clones detected, 85% to 95% appear once; the ten largest clones hold 0.6% to 0.8%. The sample comes from a study of blood T cell repertoires in COVID-19. Background on the study: From T cells, B-cell-depleted T cells, or PBMCs came the material, which was cDNA or gDNA.

Germline V CDR1 and CDR2: SGHAT, FQNNGV. The CDR3 totals 17 residues. The J segment lost 0 bases and the V segment lost 6 bases, leaving 10 bases of the junction unmatched. The specimen was peripheral blood. The receptor's source is a man aged 25 to 45 with COVID-19, enrolled during active disease. This chain uses TRBV11-2 with TRBJ1-3, with 8 bases matching TRBD1. DNA for the CDR3: TGTGCCAGCAGTTCCAGGGGACAGGCGACCTCTGGAAACACCATATATTTT. It is translated as CASSSRGQATSGNTIYF.